At least ten counts were recorded for the clone carrying this TCR beta chain. The antigen remains unidentified. For Graves' hyperthyroidism to be stable, ophthalmopathy could not progress within 18 months. The data belong to a study of T cells in Graves' hyperthyroidism and ophthalmopathy. General study results and limits: Clonotypes that were expanded in thyroid above 0.001 mostly appeared in blood too.

The CDR3 spans 16 residues. Deletions cut 0 bases from V and 4 bases from J, with 17 bases between. The germline CDR1 and CDR2 sequences are SGDLS and YYNGEE. It was RNA transcripts that yielded the amplified TCR beta CDR3 regions. A first-round RT-PCR of the TCR CDR3 used the HTBI primer set. In TCRdb, the multiplex PCR reads were re-called with MiXCR into one record per CDR3 protein. The table records 300,000 to 400,000 distinct CDR3 sequences, 14% of them present only once. Sequenced input: blood. The chain recombines TRBV9 with TRBJ2-7; D unclear. The TCR was taken from a woman aged 30 to 39 with Graves' hyperthyroidism. CDR3 amino acids: CASSVGGSDLPYEQYF. The CDR3 DNA is TGTGCCAGCAGCGTAGGTGGGTCAGACCTTCCTTACGAGCAGTACTTC.